This T cell receptor (beta chain) appears in the sequencing data of a study of blood T cell repertoires in COVID-19. Those enrolled, adults aged about 18 to 89 years, came from 20 to 25 US areas. Symptom resolution, clearance, or two negative PCRs marked donors in Cohort 3 as recovered. Here immunoSEQ multiplex PCR was the method, and the copy in TCRdb shows in-frame clones only, minus some. In the table there are 250,000 to 300,000 clones, roughly 90% of which are singletons. The V and J ends lost 6 bases and 7 bases respectively, with 7 bases between them. There are 12 residues in the CDR3. Per germline, CDR1 MNHEY and CDR2 SVGAGI.

This clonotype originated in a woman under 40 who had recovered from COVID-19. Sample: PBMCs or T cells enriched from blood (not recorded which). J is TRBJ1-6 and V is TRBV6-5; the D is unclear. CDR3 region: CASSLRNSPLHF. CDR3 coding DNA: TGTGCCAGCAGCCTCAGGAATTCACCCCTCCACTTT.